The entry that follows covers one T cell receptor (beta chain) sequence. Which antigen it targets is not known. Per-base qualities were not stored, and no clone one base away is much larger. The sample is drawn from a study of blood T cells in healthy people across ages (dated by TCRdb to between 2015 and 2017). General notes on the study: In model experiments, template switching captured about one uniquely barcoded TCR beta cDNA molecule for every two T cells. Age-related changes in TCR beta repertoire diversity were measured in the study by deep sequencing normalized with unique cDNA molecular identifiers. Using the same blood draw, the study looked at two additional independent replicas of 1 million unique cDNA reads for two donors, one aged 18 to 30 and the other aged 80 or older. The donors were divided into four age groups: young (average around 16 years), middle-aged (about 40), aged (roughly 66) and long-lived (82). To avoid experimental bias, donors of different ages were distributed randomly across sequencing lanes. The paper as a whole reports these results and caveats: Because the CMV infection status of the donors was unknown, age-related changes in expanded clonotypes may potentially have been confounded. As age increased, observed TCR beta diversity per million T cells dropped in a roughly linear way, and a significant reduction was already evident by age about 40. A strong correlation was found between observed TCR beta diversity and the percentage of naive T cells measured by flow cytometry. Compared with the aged group, the long-lived group had more naive CD4+ T cells, fewer expanded clones and increased TCR diversity, suggesting age selection. Since profiling was done on bulk unsorted PBMCs, naive and antigen-experienced compartments could not be conclusively compared. Total diversity estimates from one million sequenced T cells were considered lower bounds and underestimates.

Libraries were constructed by 5' RACE. Sequenced on an Illumina HiSeq 2500. A second PCR of about 6 to 11 cycles was run with a J-beta primer mix and a sample-barcoded 5' primer. A template-switch 5' adaptor carrying 12 random nucleotides introduced a unique molecular identifier onto each TCR beta cDNA molecule. Each sample yielded at least 3 million CDR3-containing paired-end reads. First-strand cDNA was synthesized from all RNA with the Mint cDNA synthesis kit, primed by a TRBC-specific oligonucleotide. After uracil-DNA glycosylase treatment, a first 18-cycle PCR used universal primers M1SS and BC2_uni_R on all cDNA. As for the original processing: Normalization of each sample was performed by random selection of 1 million high-quality reads, each carrying a distinct molecular identifier. Reads with shared molecular identifiers were discarded instead of being binned into consensus sequences. MiTCR, run with a Q25 quality threshold and the strictest error-elimination algorithm, handled CDR3 identification, clonotype clustering and error correction. A nonparametric unseen species model using Euler transformation provided a lower-bound estimate of total TCR beta diversity. TCRdb handled the public reads itself, with Q25 trimming in fastp and clone calling in MiXCR, and kept productive beta chains. When rows share a CDR3 protein, they turn into one entry using the most common DNA and genes. The V and J calls and clone size are TCRdb's, not the authors'. Present in this sample are roughly 2 million distinct CDR3 sequences, 40% to 55% of which were seen just once. Roughly 2% of the sample comes from the top ten.

Donors were about 36 systemically healthy Caucasian individuals from Russia aged roughly 6 to 100 years. Around 9.9 milliliters of peripheral blood were collected from each donor into EDTA-treated Vacutainer tubes. Ficoll-Paque density-gradient centrifugation was used to isolate PBMCs, with at least 7 million per sample. Total RNA was extracted from PBMCs with Trizol reagent, with at least 5 micrograms obtained per sample. For every donor, flow cytometry on a PBMC aliquot measured the percentage of naive CD45RAhigh/CD27high T cells. The CDR3 sequence holds 14 residues, the cysteine and phenylalanine included. Here the CDR3 DNA is all that survives: 42 bases in frame from base 1. Based on the germline V gene, the CDR1 and CDR2 sequences are SGDLS and YYNGEE. V lost 4 bases and J lost 6 bases, and the count of bases not matched to a germline gene is 9.

The sequencing sample was made of blood. The origin of this receptor is a woman between 40 and 55 years old in good health. The chain employs TRBV9 and TRBJ2-7, with 8 bases aligning to TRBD2. The CDR3 region: CASSPNGRASEQYF. The DNA sequence follows: TGTGCCAGCAGCCCCAACGGGAGGGCTAGCGAGCAGTACTTC.